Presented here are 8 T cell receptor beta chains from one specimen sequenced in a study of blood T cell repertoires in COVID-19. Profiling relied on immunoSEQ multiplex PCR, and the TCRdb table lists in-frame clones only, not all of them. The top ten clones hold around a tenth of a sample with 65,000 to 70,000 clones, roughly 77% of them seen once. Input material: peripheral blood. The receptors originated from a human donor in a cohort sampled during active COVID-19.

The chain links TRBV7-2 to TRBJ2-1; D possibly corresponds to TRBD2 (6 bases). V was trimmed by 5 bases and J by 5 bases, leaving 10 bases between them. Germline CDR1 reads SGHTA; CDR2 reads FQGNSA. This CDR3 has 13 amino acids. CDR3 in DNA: TGTGCCAGCAGCCTTCGCGGGGACAATGAGCAGTTCTTC. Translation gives CASSLRGDNEQFF.

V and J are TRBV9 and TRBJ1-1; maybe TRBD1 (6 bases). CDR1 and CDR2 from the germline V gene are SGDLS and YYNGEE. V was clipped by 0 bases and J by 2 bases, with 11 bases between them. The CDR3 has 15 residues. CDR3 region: CASSVVSGVNTEAFF. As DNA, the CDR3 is TGTGCCAGCAGCGTAGTCTCAGGGGTTAACACTGAAGCTTTCTTT.

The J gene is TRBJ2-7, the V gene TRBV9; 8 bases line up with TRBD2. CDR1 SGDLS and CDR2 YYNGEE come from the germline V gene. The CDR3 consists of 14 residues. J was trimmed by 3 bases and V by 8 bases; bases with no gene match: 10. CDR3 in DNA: TGTGCCAGTGGAAGCGGGAGATCAGGCTACGAGCAGTACTTC. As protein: CASGSGRSGYEQYF. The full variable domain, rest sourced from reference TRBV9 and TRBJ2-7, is DSGVTQTPKHLITATGQRVTLRCSPRSGDLSVYWYQQSLDQGLQFLIQYYNGEERAKGNILERFSAQQFPDLHSELNLSSLELGDSALYFCASGSGRSGYEQYFGPGTRLTVT.

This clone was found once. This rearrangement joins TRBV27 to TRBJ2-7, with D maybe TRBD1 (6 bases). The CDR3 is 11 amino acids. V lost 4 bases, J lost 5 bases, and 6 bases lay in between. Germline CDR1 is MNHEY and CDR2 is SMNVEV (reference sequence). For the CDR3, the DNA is TGTGCCAGCAGTTGGGGGCACGAGCAGTACTTC. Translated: CASSWGHEQYF.

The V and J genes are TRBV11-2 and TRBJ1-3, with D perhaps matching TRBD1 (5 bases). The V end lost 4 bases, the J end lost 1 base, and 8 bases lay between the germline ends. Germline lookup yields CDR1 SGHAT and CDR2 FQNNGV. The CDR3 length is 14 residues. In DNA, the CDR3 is TGTGCCAGCAGCTCTCAGGGTTCTGGAAACACCATATATTTT. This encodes CASSSQGSGNTIYF. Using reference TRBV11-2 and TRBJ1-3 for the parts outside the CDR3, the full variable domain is EAGVAQSPRYKIIEKRQSVAFWCNPISGHATLYWYQQILGQGPKLLIQFQNNGVVDDSQLPKDRFSAERLKGVDSTLKIQPAKLEDSAVYLCASSSQGSGNTIYFGEGSWLTVV.

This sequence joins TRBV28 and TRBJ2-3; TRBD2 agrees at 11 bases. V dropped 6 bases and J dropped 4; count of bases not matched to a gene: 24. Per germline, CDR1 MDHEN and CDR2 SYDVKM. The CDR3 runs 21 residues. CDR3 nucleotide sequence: TGTGCCAGCAGCTCCATCGACCTTAACGCTGCTAGCGGGAGGACATCAGATACGCAGTATTTT. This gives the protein CASSSIDLNAASGRTSDTQYF.

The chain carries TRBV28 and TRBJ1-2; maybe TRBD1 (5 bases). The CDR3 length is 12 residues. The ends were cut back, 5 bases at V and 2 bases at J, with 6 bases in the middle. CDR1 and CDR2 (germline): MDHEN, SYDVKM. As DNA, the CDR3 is TGTGCCAGCAGTCCAGGGAACTATGGCTACACCTTC. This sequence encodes CASSPGNYGYTF.

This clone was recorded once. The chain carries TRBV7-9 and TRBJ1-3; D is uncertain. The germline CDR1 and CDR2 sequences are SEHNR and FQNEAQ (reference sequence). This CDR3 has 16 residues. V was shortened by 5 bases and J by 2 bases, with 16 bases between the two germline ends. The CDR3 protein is CASSRTSLGTGNTIYF. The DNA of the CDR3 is TGTGCCAGCAGCAGGACTTCCCTAGGCACTGGAAACACCATATATTTT.